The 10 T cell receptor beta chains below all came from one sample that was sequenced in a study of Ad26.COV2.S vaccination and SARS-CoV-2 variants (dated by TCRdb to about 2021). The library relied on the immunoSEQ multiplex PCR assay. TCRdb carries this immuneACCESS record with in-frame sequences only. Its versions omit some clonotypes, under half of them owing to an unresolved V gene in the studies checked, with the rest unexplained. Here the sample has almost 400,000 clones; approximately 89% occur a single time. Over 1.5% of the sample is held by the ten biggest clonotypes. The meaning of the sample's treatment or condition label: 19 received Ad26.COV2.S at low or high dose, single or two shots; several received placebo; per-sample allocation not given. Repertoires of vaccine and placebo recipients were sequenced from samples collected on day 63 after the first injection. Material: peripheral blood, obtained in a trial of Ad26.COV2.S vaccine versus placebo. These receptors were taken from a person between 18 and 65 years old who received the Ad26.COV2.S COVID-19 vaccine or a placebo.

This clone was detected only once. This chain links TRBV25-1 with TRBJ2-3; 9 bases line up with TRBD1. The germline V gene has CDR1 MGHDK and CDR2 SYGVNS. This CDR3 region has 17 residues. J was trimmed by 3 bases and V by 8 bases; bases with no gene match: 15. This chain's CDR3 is CASSRKGGGQGTDTQYF. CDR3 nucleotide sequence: TGTGCCAGCTCTCGAAAGGGGGGGGGACAGGGTACAGATACGCAGTATTTT. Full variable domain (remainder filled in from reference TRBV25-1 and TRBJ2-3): EADIYQTPRYLVIGTGKKITLECSQTMGHDKMYWYQQDPGMELHLIHYSYGVNSTEKGDLSSESTVSRIRTEHFPLTLESARPSHTSQYLCASSRKGGGQGTDTQYFGPGTRLTVL.

This CDR3 reads CSVGGQTGGYTF. The DNA of the CDR3 is TGCAGCGTTGGAGGACAGACGGGTGGCTACACCTTC. This chain joins TRBV29-1 and TRBJ1-2, with D perhaps TRBD1 (6 bases). Germline values: CDR1 SQVTM, CDR2 ANQGSEA. Trimming left V 4 bases short and J 7 bases short, with 13 bases between. The CDR3 has 12 residues.

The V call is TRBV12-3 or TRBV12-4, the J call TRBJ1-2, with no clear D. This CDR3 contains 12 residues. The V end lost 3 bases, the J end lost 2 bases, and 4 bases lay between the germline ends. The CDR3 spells CASSFSNYGYTF. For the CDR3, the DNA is TGTGCCAGCAGTTTCAGCAACTATGGCTACACCTTC.

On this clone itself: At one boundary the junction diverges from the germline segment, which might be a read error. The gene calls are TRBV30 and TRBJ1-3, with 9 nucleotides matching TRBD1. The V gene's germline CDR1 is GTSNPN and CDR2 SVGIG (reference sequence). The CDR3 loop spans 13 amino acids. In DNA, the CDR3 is TGTGCCTGTAGTGGGACAGGGCCCGACACCATATATTTT. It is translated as CACSGTGPDTIYF.

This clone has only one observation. The CDR3 region has the DNA TGTGCCAGCAGCCAGGTACACCTAAACTCCTACGAGCAGTACTTC. Translating it yields CASSQVHLNSYEQYF. The rearrangement uses TRBV4-2 and TRBJ2-7; no definite D call. The CDR3 has 15 amino acids. V lost 3 bases, J lost 0 bases, and 12 bases lay in between. The V gene's germline CDR1 is LGHNA and CDR2 YNFKEQ.

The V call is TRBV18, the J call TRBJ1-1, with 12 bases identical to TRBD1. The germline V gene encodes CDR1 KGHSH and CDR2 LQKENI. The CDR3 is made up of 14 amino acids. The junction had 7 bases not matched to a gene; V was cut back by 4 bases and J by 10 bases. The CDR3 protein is CASSRGQGASAAFF. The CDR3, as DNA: TGTGCCAGCTCACGGGGACAGGGGGCATCGGCAGCTTTCTTT.

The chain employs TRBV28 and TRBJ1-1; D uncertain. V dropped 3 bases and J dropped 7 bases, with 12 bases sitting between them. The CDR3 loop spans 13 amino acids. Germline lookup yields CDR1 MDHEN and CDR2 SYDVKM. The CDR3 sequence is CASSFSLAGEAFF. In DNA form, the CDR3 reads TGTGCCAGCAGTTTTTCCCTGGCCGGTGAAGCTTTCTTT.

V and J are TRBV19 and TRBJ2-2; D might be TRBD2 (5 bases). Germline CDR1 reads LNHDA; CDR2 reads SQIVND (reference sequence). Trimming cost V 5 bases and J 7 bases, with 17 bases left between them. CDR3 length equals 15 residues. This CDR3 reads CASSPRTGMVGELFF. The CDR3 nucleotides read TGTGCCAGTAGTCCTCGGACCGGGATGGTCGGGGAGCTGTTTTTT.

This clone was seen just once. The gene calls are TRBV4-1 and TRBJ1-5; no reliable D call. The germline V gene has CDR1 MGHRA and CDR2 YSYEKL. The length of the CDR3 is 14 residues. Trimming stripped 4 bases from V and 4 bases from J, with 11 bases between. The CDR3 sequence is CASSRFRNNQPQHF. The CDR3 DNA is TGCGCCAGCAGCCGATTCAGAAATAATCAGCCCCAGCATTTT.

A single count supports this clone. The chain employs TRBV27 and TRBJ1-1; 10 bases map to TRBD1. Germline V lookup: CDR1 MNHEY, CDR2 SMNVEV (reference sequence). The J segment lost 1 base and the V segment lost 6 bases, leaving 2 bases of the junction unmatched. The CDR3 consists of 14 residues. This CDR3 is CASRRQGANTEAFF. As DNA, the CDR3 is TGTGCCAGCAGGCGACAGGGGGCGAACACTGAAGCTTTCTTT.